Included here is one T cell receptor (beta chain) sequence, with context. Method: immunoSEQ multiplex PCR; TCRdb's copy keeps in-frame clones and lacks some. The data show roughly 330,000 clones, approximately 87% seen once. These data belong to a study of blood T cell repertoires in COVID-19. CDR1 and CDR2 (germline): LGHNT, FRNRAP. Trimming at V came to 1 base and at J to 13 bases, leaving 15 bases not matched to a gene. CDR3 length equals 16 residues. The source is a woman aged 30 to 39 who had recovered from COVID-19. The chain couples TRBV12-5 to TRBJ2-1; 8 nucleotides match TRBD2. The sample taken for sequencing was PBMCs or T cells enriched from blood (not recorded which). The CDR3 region is CASGLGRLERGSEQFF. Here the CDR3 DNA reads TGTGCTAGTGGTTTGGGACGTCTCGAGCGGGGGTCTGAACAGTTCTTC.